This T cell receptor (beta chain) was sequenced in a study of T cells in Graves' hyperthyroidism and ophthalmopathy. Study-level findings and limits: Most thyroid clonotypes expanded above 0.001 appeared in blood too.

CDR1 is DFQATT, CDR2 SNEGSKA, per germline (reference sequence). Trimming took off 3 bases at V and 7 bases at J, with 18 bases between the two ends. The CDR3 runs to 14 residues. This clonotype was seen ten or more times. Antigen specificity is unknown. Amplification of TCR beta CDR3 regions was performed using RNA transcripts as template. The study used the HTBI primer set for a first-round RT-PCR of the TCR CDR3. From the multiplex PCR reads, TCRdb called clonotypes with MiXCR, one entry per CDR3 protein. The sample holds approximately 720,000 distinct CDR3 sequences; around a sixth are singletons and the top ten take 16%. First hyperthyroidism diagnosis is when the blood sample was obtained, before any ophthalmopathy symptoms. Fresh peripheral blood, around 9.5 ml, yielded the PBMCs.

Material for sequencing was blood. The V gene is TRBV20-1, the J gene TRBJ1-1; D gene ambiguous. The TCR originated in a woman in her 50s with Graves' hyperthyroidism that later progressed to Graves' ophthalmopathy. CDR3 bases: TGCAGTGCTAGGGCTAGCGGGCAGGTCGGTGAAGCTTTCTTT. Amino acid sequence: CSARASGQVGEAFF.